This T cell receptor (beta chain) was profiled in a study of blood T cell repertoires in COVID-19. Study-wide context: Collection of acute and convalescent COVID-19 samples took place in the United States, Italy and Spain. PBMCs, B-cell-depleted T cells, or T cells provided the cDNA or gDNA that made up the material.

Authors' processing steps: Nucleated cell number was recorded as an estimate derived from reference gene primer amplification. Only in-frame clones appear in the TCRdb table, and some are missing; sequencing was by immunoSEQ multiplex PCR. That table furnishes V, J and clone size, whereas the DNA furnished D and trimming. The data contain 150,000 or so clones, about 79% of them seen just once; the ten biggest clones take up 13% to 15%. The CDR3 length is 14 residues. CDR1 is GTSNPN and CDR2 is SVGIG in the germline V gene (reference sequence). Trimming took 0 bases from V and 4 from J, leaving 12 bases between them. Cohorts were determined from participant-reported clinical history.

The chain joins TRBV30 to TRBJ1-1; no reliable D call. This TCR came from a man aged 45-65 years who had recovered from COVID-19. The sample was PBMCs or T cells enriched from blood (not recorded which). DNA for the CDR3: TGTGCCTGGAGTGTAGGTGGCGGTTTCACTGAAGCTTTCTTT. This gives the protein CAWSVGGGFTEAFF.